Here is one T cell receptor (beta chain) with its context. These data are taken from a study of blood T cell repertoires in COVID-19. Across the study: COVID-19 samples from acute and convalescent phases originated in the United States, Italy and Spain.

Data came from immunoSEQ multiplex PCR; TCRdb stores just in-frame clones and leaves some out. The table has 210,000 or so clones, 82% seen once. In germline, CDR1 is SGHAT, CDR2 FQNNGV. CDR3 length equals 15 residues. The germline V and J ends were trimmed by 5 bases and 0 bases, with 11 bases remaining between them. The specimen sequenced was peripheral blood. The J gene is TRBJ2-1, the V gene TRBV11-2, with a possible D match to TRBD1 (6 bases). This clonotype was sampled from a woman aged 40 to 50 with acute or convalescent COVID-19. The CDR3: CASSRTDSSYNEQFF. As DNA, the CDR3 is TGTGCCAGCAGCCGGACAGATAGCTCCTACAATGAGCAGTTCTTC.